This T cell receptor (beta chain) was documented in a study of blood T cell repertoires in COVID-19. Study-level information: Researchers got acute and convalescent COVID-19 samples from the United States, Italy and Spain. PBMCs, B-cell-depleted T cells, or T cells were the source of the cDNA or gDNA that made up the material.

This clone was recorded a few times. The V gene's germline CDR1 is SEHNR and CDR2 FQNEAQ (reference sequence). Trimming shortened V by 2 bases and J by 2 bases, and 6 bases separated the two germline ends. CDR3 size: 13 residues. The data were produced by immunoSEQ multiplex PCR, yet TCRdb's version contains in-frame clones alone and is incomplete. The sample carries fewer than 80,000 clones, more than 60% recorded once. This receptor was obtained from a man aged 55 to 70 with acute or convalescent COVID-19. The chain recombines TRBV7-9 with TRBJ1-1; D is ambiguous. Input material: peripheral blood. The CDR3 sequence: CASSLTPNTEAFF. The CDR3 DNA reads TGTGCCAGCAGCTTAACACCCAACACTGAAGCTTTCTTT.